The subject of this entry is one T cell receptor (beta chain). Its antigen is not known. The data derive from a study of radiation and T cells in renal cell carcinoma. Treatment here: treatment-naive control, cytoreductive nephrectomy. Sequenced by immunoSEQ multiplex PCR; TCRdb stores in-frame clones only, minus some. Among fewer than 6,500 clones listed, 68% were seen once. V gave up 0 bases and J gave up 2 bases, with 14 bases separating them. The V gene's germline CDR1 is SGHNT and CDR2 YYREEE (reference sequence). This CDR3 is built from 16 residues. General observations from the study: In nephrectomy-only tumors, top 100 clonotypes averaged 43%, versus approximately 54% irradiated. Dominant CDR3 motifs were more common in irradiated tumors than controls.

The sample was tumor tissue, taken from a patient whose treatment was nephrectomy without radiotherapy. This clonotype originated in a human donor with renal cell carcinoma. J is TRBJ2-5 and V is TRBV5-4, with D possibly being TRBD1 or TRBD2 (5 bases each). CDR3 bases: TGTGCCAGCAGCTTGGCTGGCAAGGGACCACAAGAGACCCAGTACTTC. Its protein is CASSLAGKGPQETQYF.